The clone carrying this TCR beta chain has a handful of counts. Using its own MiXCR run on the 5' RACE reads, TCRdb lists one record per CDR3 protein. The sample yields over 95,000 distinct CDR3 sequences, roughly 18% seen once. These data are taken from a study of T cells of healthy individuals. V gave up 0 bases and J gave up 4 bases, with 12 bases separating them. Germline values: CDR1 LGHNA, CDR2 YSLEER. The CDR3 extends over 15 amino acids. This TCR derives from a human donor in good health. The chain combines TRBV4-3 with TRBJ2-5, with unresolved D. The CDR3, as DNA: TGCGCCAGCAGCCAAGATCGCGGTAGGCCAGAGACCCAGTACTTC. Protein: CASSQDRGRPETQYF.